This TCR beta chain was found in a study of CD8+ T cells in alopecia areata. Regarding the study as a whole: Alopecia totalis/universalis scalp especially showed more expanded CD8+ clones than normal scalp.

Comment on this clone: Antigen unknown.

The CDR3 loop spans 13 amino acids. V gave up 1 base and J gave up 5 bases, with 8 bases separating them. Germline assignment: CDR1 MGHRA and CDR2 YSYEKL. The sequencing template was cDNA reverse transcribed from extracted RNA. Using immunoSEQ multiplex PCR, the repertoire was profiled, and TCRdb retains in-frame clones only, with some absent. The sample includes 150,000 or so clones, roughly 50% of them seen just once. The origin of this receptor is a human donor with alopecia areata. The sample was CD4+ T cells sorted from blood, taken at week 0. The genes are TRBV4-1 and TRBJ2-5; D is uncertain. Here the CDR3 reads CASSQAVTETQYF. The CDR3 DNA is TGCGCCAGCAGCCAAGCTGTGACGGAGACCCAGTACTTC.